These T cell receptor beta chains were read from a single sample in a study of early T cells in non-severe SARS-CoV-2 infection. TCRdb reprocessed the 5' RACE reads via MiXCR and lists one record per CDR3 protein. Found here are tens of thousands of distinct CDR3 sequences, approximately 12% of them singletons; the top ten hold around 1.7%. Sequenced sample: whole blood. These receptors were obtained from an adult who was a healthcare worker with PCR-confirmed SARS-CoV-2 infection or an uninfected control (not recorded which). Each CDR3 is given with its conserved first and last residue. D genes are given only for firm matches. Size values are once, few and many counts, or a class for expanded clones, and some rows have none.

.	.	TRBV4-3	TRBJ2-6	TGCGCCAGCAGCCAAGAAGGCCCCCGCAGGTCCGGGGCCAACGTCCTGACTTTC	CASSQEGPRRSGANVLTF
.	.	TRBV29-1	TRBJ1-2	TGCGGCGTTGAAAAGGCCAAAGTCGGCGGCTACACCTTC	CGVEKAKVGGYTF
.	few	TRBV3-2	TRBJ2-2	TGTGCCAGCAGCCAAAAGCAGGGGGCGAACACCGGGGAGCTGTTTTTT	CASSQKQGANTGELFF
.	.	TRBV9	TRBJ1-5	TGTGCCAGCAGCGTAGACGGGGCGGGCAATCAGCCCCAGCATTTT	CASSVDGAGNQPQHF
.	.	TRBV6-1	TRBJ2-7	TGTGCCAGCAGTTACCCCCTCCAGGCGGGCGTGACCTACGAGCAGTACTTC	CASSYPLQAGVTYEQYF
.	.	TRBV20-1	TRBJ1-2	TGCAGTGCTAGTCCTACAGGGAAGTCCTTTGACTACACCTTC	CSASPTGKSFDYTF
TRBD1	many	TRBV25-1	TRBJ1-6	TGTGCCAGCGCCGAGACAGGGGTCTATAATTCACCCCTCCACTTT	CASAETGVYNSPLHF
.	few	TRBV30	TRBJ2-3	TGTGCCTGGAGTGTACCCGGGGACCGCACAGATACGCAGTATTTT	CAWSVPGDRTDTQYF
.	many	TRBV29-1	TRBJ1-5	TGCAGCGTGAGAGACAGTGTCAATCAGCCCCAGCATTTT	CSVRDSVNQPQHF
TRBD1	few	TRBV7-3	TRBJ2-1	TGTGCCAGCAGTCCTACAGGGGGCCGGGGTGAGCAGTTCTTC	CASSPTGGRGEQFF
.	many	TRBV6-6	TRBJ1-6	TGTGCCAGCAGTTATATGCGACTTGGACAGAGCTCCTATAATTCACCCCTCCACTTT	CASSYMRLGQSSYNSPLHF
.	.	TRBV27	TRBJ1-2	TGTGCCAGCAGTCCCACGAGTTCCCGCTATGGCTACACCTTC	CASSPTSSRYGYTF
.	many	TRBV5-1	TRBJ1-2	TGCGCCAGCAGCTTGGCCGAGGTCGGAGACTATGGCTACACCTTC	CASSLAEVGDYGYTF
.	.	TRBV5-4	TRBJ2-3	TGTGCCAGCAGCTTGCCCCAAAATACGCAGTATTTT	CASSLPQNTQYF
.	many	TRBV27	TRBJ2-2	TGTGCCAGCAGTTTGTACGGACAGACGAACACCGGGGAGCTGTTTTTT	CASSLYGQTNTGELFF
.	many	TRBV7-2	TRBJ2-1	TGTGCCAGCAGCCGTAGTAGTGGCGGGGTAAACAATGAGCAGTTCTTC	CASSRSSGGVNNEQFF
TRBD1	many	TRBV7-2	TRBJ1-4	TGTGCCAGCAGCCCACCCCAGGGGGGGTATCTGTTTTTT	CASSPPQGGYLFF
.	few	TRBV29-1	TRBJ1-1	TGCAGCGTTGCAGGGTTTCTCTTCACTGAAGCTTTCTTT	CSVAGFLFTEAFF
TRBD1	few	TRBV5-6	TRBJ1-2	TGTGCCAGCGTAGGGGTTGCGACAGGGCAGGACTATGGCTACACCTTC	CASVGVATGQDYGYTF
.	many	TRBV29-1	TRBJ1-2	TGCAGCGTTGAAGACGACATGAATGGCTACACCTTC	CSVEDDMNGYTF
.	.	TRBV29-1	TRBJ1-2	TGCAGCGCGCGGGACCAAAACTATGGCTACACCTTC	CSARDQNYGYTF
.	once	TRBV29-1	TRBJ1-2	TGCAGCGTTGGGGGCGCCTATGGCTACACCTTC	CSVGGAYGYTF
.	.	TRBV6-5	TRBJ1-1	TGTGCCAGCAGTAGCTCGGGACAGAACACTGAAGCTTTCTTT	CASSSSGQNTEAFF
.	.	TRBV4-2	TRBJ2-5	TGTGCCAGCAGCCAAGCGGGGGAATTCCAAGAGACCCAGTACTTC	CASSQAGEFQETQYF
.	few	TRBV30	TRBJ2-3	TGTGCCTGGAGTAAAGGGGACTCCCTACCAGATACGCAGTATTTT	CAWSKGDSLPDTQYF
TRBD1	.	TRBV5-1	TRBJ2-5	TGCGCCAGCAGCAACCCGGGACAGAAAGAGACCCAGTACTTC	CASSNPGQKETQYF
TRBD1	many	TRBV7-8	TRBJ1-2	TGTGCCAGCAGGCGCAGGGACAGGGGGCGAGATAACTATGGCTACACCTTC	CASRRRDRGRDNYGYTF
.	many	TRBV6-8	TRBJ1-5	TGTGCCAGCAGTCCTACAGGGCGGAGGGGGGGCGGTCAGCCCCAGCATTTT	CASSPTGRRGGGQPQHF
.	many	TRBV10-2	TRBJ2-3	TGCGCCAGCAGACTTAGCCGGAGCACAGATACGCAGTATTTT	CASRLSRSTDTQYF
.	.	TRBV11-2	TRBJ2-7	TGTGCCAGCAGATCCTACGGGGGTCATGAGCAGTACTTC	CASRSYGGHEQYF
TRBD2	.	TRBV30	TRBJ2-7	TGTGCCTGGAGTCTGGGAGGGCCCTCCTACGAGCAGTACTTC	CAWSLGGPSYEQYF